This is a list of T cell receptor beta chains from one sample in a study of OX40 agonist ivuxolimab in advanced cancers. Profiling relied on immunoSEQ multiplex PCR, and the TCRdb table lists in-frame clones only, not all of them. The sample has under 35,000 clones; more than 75% are singletons. This material consisted of CD4+ or CD8+ T cells sorted from blood, taken in a trial of the OX40 agonist ivuxolimab. The receptors here all came from an adult with an advanced solid tumor such as melanoma, head and neck, liver or kidney cancer. Each CDR3 is given with its conserved first and last residue. D genes are given only for firm matches. Not every row has a clone size; where given, it reads once, few, many or a size class.

.	TRBJ1-3	TRBV6-5	once	TGTGCCAGCAGTTTACAGGGTCTGAGCTCTGGAAACACCATATATTTT	CASSLQGLSSGNTIYF
.	TRBJ2-3	TRBV11-3	.	TGTGCCAGCAGCTTATATCCTACTGGAGATACGCAGTATTTT	CASSLYPTGDTQYF
.	TRBJ1-4	TRBV23-1	few	TGCGCCAGCAGCCAAGATCTTCCGGGGGTTTTTGAAAAACTGTTTTTT	CASSQDLPGVFEKLFF
TRBD1	TRBJ2-5	TRBV11-2	.	TGTGCCAGCAGCCGGGACAGAGAGACCCAGTACTTC	CASSRDRETQYF
.	TRBJ2-2	TRBV2	.	TGTGCCAGCAGTGAACAAGGGGTTGAGAACACCGGGGAGCTGTTTTTT	CASSEQGVENTGELFF
.	TRBJ1-1	TRBV11-3	once	TGTGCCAGCAGCTTACTCAGGGCGGGCACTGAAGCTTTCTTT	CASSLLRAGTEAFF
.	TRBJ1-1	TRBV6-1	.	TGTGCCAGCAGTGGAGGGGGGGCTGGAACTGAAGCTTTCTTT	CASSGGGAGTEAFF
.	TRBJ1-5	TRBV28	.	TGTGCCAGCAGTCGGACCAATCAGCCCCAGCATTTT	CASSRTNQPQHF
.	TRBJ2-3	TRBV30	once	TGTGCCTGGAGTCCGCCGGGGCGTTTGTTTGATACGCAGTATTTT	CAWSPPGRLFDTQYF
TRBD2	TRBJ2-5	TRBV7-3	.	TGTGCCAGCAGCTTAAACCCCCCCTTAGCGGGAGGGGTGACCCAGTACTTC	CASSLNPPLAGGVTQYF
TRBD1	TRBJ2-7	TRBV28	.	TGTGCCAGCAGCTTTCCGGGACAGGGCAGGGGGGAGCAGTACTTC	CASSFPGQGRGEQYF
.	TRBJ2-2	TRBV11-2	.	TGTGCCAGCAGCTTATGGGCGTGGAAAAAGACCGGGGAGCTGTTTTTT	CASSLWAWKKTGELFF
.	TRBJ2-7	TRBV4-1	.	TGCGCCAGCAGCCAAGATTCAGGCTGGGGGAACGAGCAGTACTTC	CASSQDSGWGNEQYF
.	TRBJ2-5	TRBV27	.	TGTGCCAGCAGTCCGTTTAGTGTGTTGGAGACCCAGTACTTC	CASSPFSVLETQYF
TRBD2	TRBJ2-2	TRBV27	.	TGTGCCAGCAGTTTATCGGCACTAGCGGGCACCGGGGAGCTGTTTTTT	CASSLSALAGTGELFF
.	TRBJ2-1	TRBV9	.	TGTGCCAGCAGCGTAGCTGGGTCCTACAATGAGCAGTTCTTC	CASSVAGSYNEQFF
.	TRBJ2-2	TRBV28	.	TGTGCCAGCAGTTTTGGCAGGGCGAACACCGGGGAGCTGTTTTTT	CASSFGRANTGELFF
TRBD2	TRBJ2-3	TRBV6-5	.	TGTGCCAGCAGACTAGCGGGAGGGCGCACAGATACGCAGTATTTT	CASRLAGGRTDTQYF
.	TRBJ2-7	TRBV30	.	TGTGCCTGGAGTACAACCTCCTACGAGCAGTACTTC	CAWSTTSYEQYF
.	TRBJ1-5	TRBV28	.	TGTGCCAGCAAGGGCGGATCCAATCAGCCCCAGCATTTT	CASKGGSNQPQHF
.	TRBJ2-7	TRBV18	.	TGTGCCAGCTCACCACGCGGGACAGACTACGAGCAGTACTTC	CASSPRGTDYEQYF
.	TRBJ2-3	TRBV9	.	TGTGCCAGCAGCGTAGCTACCACGACAGATACGCAGTATTTT	CASSVATTTDTQYF
.	TRBJ2-7	TRBV7-3	.	TGTGCCAGCAGCTTAAGACCTTCCCCGTCCTACGAGCAGTACTTC	CASSLRPSPSYEQYF
TRBD1	TRBJ2-7	TRBV7-9	.	TGTGCCAGCAGCACGGACAGGGGAGACCCCTACGAGCAGTACTTC	CASSTDRGDPYEQYF
TRBD2	TRBJ2-1	TRBV5-6	.	TGTGCCAGCAGCTTGAGGATGAGCGGGAGCTCCTACAATGAGCAGTTCTTC	CASSLRMSGSSYNEQFF
TRBD1	TRBJ2-1	TRBV2	.	TGTGCCAGCAGTGGGTCCGGGACAGGGGGCTACAATGAGCAGTTCTTC	CASSGSGTGGYNEQFF
TRBD2	TRBJ2-3	TRBV9	.	TGTGCCAGCAGCGTAGGGGCTAGCGGCTCCACAGATACGCAGTATTTT	CASSVGASGSTDTQYF
.	TRBJ1-5	TRBV6-1	.	TGTGCCAGCAGTACCCGCGGCTGGGGTTTTCCCCAGCATTTT	CASSTRGWGFPQHF
.	TRBJ1-1	TRBV6-5	.	TGTGCCAGCAGTTACTTGGGGAACACTGAAGCTTTCTTT	CASSYLGNTEAFF
.	TRBJ2-7	TRBV27	.	TGTGCCAGCAGTAGGGAAGGGACAGCGGGAACCCTTGGGGAGCAGTACTTC	CASSREGTAGTLGEQYF
.	TRBJ2-7	TRBV2	medium-sized	TGTGCCAGCAGTGAGGAGGGTTCCTACGAGCAGTACTTC	CASSEEGSYEQYF
TRBD1	TRBJ1-2	TRBV9	.	TGTGCCAGCAGCGTTACAGGGGTGGTGACGGAAGGCTACACCTTC	CASSVTGVVTEGYTF
TRBD1	TRBJ2-7	TRBV5-1	.	TGCGCCAGCAGCTGGGGACAGGGATCCTACGAGCAGTACTTC	CASSWGQGSYEQYF
TRBD1	TRBJ2-1	TRBV28	few	TGTGCCAGCAGGACGGGACAGGGGGTATCCTACAATGAGCAGTTCTTC	CASRTGQGVSYNEQFF
.	TRBJ1-2	TRBV30	medium-sized	TGTGCCTGGAGTGTTGAGGCAAACTATGGCTACACCTTC	CAWSVEANYGYTF
TRBD1	TRBJ2-7	TRBV5-5	.	TGTGCCAGCAGCTCGCGGACAGGGAGCTCCTACGAGCAGTACTTC	CASSSRTGSSYEQYF
.	TRBJ2-1	TRBV5-1	.	TGCGCCAGCAGCTTGAACGGACCCCAGGGTGAGCAGTTCTTC	CASSLNGPQGEQFF
TRBD1	TRBJ2-7	TRBV28	.	TGTGCCAGCAGTACCGGGACAGGGGTTTACGAGCAGTACTTC	CASSTGTGVYEQYF
TRBD2	TRBJ2-5	TRBV28	.	TGTGCCAGCAGTTCCCGGACTAGCACCCAAGAGACCCAGTACTTC	CASSSRTSTQETQYF
.	TRBJ2-5	TRBV11-2	.	TGTGCCAGCAGCTTATCGGAGACCCAGTACTTC	CASSLSETQYF
.	TRBJ2-5	TRBV29-1	few	TGCAGCGTTGAAGATCGAGGGGTAGGGGAGACCCAGTACTTC	CSVEDRGVGETQYF
.	TRBJ1-6	TRBV15	.	TGTGCCACCAGCAGAGGAAGGGTGGATTCACCCCTCCACTTT	CATSRGRVDSPLHF
.	TRBJ2-7	TRBV5-8	.	TGTGCCAGCAGCTTCAACGGGGTTGGATACGAGCAGTACTTC	CASSFNGVGYEQYF
TRBD1	TRBJ1-5	TRBV28	few	TGTGCCAGCAGTTTATTGTGGGGGGCGGGACAGGGTATCAATCAGCCCCAGCATTTT	CASSLLWGAGQGINQPQHF
.	TRBJ1-6	TRBV28	.	TGTGCCAGCAGTGGGGGGAACTCCTATAATTCACCCCTCCACTTT	CASSGGNSYNSPLHF
.	TRBJ1-1	TRBV27	.	TGTGCCAGCAGTTCAGAGGGCCGGACTGAAGCTTTCTTT	CASSSEGRTEAFF
TRBD1	TRBJ1-5	TRBV29-1	.	TGCAGCGTTGAAGTTGACAGGGACCAGCCCCAGCATTTT	CSVEVDRDQPQHF